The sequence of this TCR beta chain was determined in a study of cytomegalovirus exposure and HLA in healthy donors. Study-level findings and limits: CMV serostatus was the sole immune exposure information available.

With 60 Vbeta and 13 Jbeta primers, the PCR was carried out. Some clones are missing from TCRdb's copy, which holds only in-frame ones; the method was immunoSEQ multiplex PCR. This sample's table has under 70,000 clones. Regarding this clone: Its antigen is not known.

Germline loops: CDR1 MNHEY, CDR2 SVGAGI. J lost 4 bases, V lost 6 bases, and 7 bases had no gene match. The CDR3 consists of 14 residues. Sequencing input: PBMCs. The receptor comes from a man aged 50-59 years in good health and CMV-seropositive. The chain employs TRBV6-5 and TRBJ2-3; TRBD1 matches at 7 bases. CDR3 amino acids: CASRMTGTADTQYF. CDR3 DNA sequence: TGTGCCAGCAGGATGACAGGGACCGCAGATACGCAGTATTTT.